This T cell receptor beta chain was sequenced for a study of T cells in Graves' hyperthyroidism and ophthalmopathy. On the study more broadly: Peripheral blood sampling occurred at initial diagnosis, before any treatment. Study results and limitations: A model of 13 V-J pairs discriminated ophthalmopathy from stable hyperthyroidism. Most clonotypes that expanded in the thyroid above 0.001 also showed up in blood.

From RNA transcripts, TCR beta CDR3 regions were amplified. First-round RT-PCR with HTBI primers amplified the TCR CDR3 region. TCRdb ran MiXCR on the multiplex PCR reads and lists one entry per CDR3 protein. The sample includes about 370,000 distinct CDR3 sequences, about 15% of them seen just once. The sample holds many counts of this clonotype. Its antigen is not known. PBMCs stemmed from approximately 9.1 ml fresh peripheral blood. There are 15 residues in the CDR3. V lost 2 bases to trimming and J lost 4 bases; unmatched junction nucleotides: 5. This receptor was identified in a woman aged 60-75 years with Graves' ophthalmopathy. The sequenced material came from blood. The rearrangement uses TRBV12-3 or TRBV12-4 and TRBJ2-1; 7 bases are shared with TRBD2. In nucleotides, the CDR3 is TGTGCCAGCAGTTTACCGCTAGCGGATTACAATGAGCAGTTCTTC. Translating it yields CASSLPLADYNEQFF.